Listed here is a single TCR beta chain. This record belongs to a study of identical twins. TCRdb independently ran MiXCR on the 5' RACE reads; one entry per CDR3 protein. The sample holds about 720,000 distinct CDR3 sequences, around 8.3% seen once. The V gene lost 2 bases and the J gene lost 3 bases, with 14 bases spanning the gap. CDR3 size: 15 residues. The germline V gene encodes CDR1 KGHSH and CDR2 LQKENI. The same specimen was also included in a second study, on yellow fever vaccine responses in identical twins.

Input material: PBMCs. J is TRBJ2-7 and V is TRBV18; D tentatively reads TRBD1 or TRBD2 (6 bases each). The source of this sequence is a young woman in good health. The CDR3: CASSPEGGLIYEQYF. The CDR3 DNA is TGTGCCAGCTCACCAGAGGGGGGCCTTATCTACGAGCAGTACTTC.